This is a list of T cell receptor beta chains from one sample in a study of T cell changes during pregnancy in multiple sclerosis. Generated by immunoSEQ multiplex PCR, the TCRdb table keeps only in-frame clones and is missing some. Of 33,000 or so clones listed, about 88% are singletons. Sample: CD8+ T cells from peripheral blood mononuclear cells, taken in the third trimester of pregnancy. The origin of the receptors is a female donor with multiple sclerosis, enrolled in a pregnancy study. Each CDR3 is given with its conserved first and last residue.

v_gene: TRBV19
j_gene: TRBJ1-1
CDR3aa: CASSIGGSADTEAFF

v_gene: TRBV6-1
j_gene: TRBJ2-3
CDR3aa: CASSAKDRATDTQYF

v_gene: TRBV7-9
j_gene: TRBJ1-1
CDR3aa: CASSFGQGNTEAFF

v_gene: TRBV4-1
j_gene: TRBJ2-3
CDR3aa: CASSQEERRGTDTQYF

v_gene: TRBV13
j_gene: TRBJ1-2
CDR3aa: CASSSQGRQGYTF

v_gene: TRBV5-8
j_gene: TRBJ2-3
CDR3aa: CASSNHGSLAGGDTQYF

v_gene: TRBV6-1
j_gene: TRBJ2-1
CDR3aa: CASSEASGGPNEQFF

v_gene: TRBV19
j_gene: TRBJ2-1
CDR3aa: CASSSLAGSNYNEQFF

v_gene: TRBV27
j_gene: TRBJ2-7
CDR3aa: CASSSRGSYEQYF

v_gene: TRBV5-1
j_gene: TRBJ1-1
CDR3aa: CASSSDSTGRTNTEAFF

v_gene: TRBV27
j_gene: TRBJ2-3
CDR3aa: CASSFKPTAGLAGRDTQYF

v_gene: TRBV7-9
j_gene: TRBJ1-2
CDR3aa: CASSLTGEANYGYTF

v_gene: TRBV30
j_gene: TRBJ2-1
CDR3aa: CAWREPLAGWANEQFF

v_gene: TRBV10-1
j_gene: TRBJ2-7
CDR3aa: CARPPGGELAGEIASSYEQYF

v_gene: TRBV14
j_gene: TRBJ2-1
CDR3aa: CASSQNGDNEQFF

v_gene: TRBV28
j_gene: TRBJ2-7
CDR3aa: CASRQGLTYEQYF

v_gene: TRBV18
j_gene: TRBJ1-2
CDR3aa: CASSPPESYGYTF

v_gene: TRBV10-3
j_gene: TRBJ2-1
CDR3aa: CAISGDYSHNEQFF

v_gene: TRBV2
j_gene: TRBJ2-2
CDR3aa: CASSAPGLAGESGELFF

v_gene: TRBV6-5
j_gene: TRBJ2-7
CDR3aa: CASSYGQGGYEQYF

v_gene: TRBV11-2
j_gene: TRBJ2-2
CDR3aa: CASSSSSPGRTGELFF

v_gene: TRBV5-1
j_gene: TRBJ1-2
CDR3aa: CASSPEGHHGYTF

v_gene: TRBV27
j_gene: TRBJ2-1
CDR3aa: CASSLITASGYNEQFF

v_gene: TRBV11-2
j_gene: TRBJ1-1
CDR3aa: CASSLARNLNTEAFF

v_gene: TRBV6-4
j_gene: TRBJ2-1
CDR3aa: CASSLIAGGTSDEQFF

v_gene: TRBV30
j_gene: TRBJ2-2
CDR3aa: CAWSGATGVAGELFF

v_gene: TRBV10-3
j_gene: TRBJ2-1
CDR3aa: CAISESRASAHNEQFF

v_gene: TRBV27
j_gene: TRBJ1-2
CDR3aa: CASRPPGDYGYTF

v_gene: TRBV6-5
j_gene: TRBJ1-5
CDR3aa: CASKGGYGQPQHF

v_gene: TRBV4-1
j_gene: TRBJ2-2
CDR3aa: CASSPPVTGELFF

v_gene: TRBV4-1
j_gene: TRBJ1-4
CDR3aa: CASSQVRGGTNEKLFF

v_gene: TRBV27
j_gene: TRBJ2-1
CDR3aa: CASSFDRTGYNEQFF

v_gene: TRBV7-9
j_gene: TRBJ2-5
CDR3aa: CASSFHLQETQYF

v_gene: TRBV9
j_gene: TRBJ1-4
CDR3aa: CASSVGGATNEKLFF

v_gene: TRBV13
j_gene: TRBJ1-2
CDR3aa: CASSSPGRGAYGYTF

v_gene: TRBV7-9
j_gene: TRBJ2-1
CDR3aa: CASSLVRNEQFF

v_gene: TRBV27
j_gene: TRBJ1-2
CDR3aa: CASLGGTGYTF

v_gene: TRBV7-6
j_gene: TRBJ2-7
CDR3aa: CASSLGATGVEQYF

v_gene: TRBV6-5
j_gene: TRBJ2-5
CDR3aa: CASSYRGLAGETQYF

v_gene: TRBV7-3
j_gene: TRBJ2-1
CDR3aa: CASSLGGGYNEQFF

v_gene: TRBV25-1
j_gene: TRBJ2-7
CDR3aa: CASSDLSGGIHEQYF

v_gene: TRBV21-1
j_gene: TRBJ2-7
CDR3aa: CASRPLWAPYEQYF

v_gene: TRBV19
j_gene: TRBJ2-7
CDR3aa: CASSITRTSPEQYF

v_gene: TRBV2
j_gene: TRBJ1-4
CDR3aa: CASSDPMAGGSEKLFF

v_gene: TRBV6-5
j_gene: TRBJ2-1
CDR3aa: CASRAGQGQNEQFF